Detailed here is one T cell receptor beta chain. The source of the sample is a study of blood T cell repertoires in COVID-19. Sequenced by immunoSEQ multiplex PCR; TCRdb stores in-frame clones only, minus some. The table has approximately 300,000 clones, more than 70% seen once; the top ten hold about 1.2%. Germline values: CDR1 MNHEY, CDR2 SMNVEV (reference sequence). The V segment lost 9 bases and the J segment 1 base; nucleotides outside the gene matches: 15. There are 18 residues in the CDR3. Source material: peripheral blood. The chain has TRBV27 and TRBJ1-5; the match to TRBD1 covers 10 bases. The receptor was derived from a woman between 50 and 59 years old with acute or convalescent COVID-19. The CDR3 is CARFNVSGTGDSNQPQHF. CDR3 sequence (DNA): TGTGCCAGATTCAACGTATCGGGGACAGGGGACAGCAATCAGCCCCAGCATTTT.